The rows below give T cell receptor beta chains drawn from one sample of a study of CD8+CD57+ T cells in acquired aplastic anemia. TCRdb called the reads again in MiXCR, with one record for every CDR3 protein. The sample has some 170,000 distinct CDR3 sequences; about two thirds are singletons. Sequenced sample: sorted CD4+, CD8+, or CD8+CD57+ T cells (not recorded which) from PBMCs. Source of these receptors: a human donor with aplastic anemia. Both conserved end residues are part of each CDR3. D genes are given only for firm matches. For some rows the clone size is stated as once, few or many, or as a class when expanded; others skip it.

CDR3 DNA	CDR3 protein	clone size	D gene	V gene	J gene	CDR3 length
TGTGCCAGCAGCCGTAGCGATGAGCAGTTCTTC	CASSRSDEQFF	NA	NA	TRBV2	TRBJ2-1	11
TGTGCCAGCAGCCAAACAGGGGATAATTCACCCCTCCACTTT	CASSQTGDNSPLHF	NA	TRBD1	TRBV7-3	TRBJ1-6	14
TGCGCCAGCAGTGAACCAGCTAACTATGGCTACACCTTC	CASSEPANYGYTF	NA	NA	TRBV10-2	TRBJ1-2	13
TGTGCCAGCACCATTGAAGGACGAGTGAACACTGAAGCTTTCTTT	CASTIEGRVNTEAFF	NA	NA	TRBV7-2	TRBJ1-1	15
TGCGCCAGCAGCCAAGACAGTCCCCAGAACACCGGGGAGCTGTTTTTT	CASSQDSPQNTGELFF	many	NA	TRBV4-3	TRBJ2-2	16
TGTGCCAGCAGCCAGGACGGGACAGAATTGGAGACCCAGTACTTC	CASSQDGTELETQYF	NA	TRBD1	TRBV4-2	TRBJ2-5	15
TGTGCCAGCAAAGACTACTCCTACGAGCAGTACTTC	CASKDYSYEQYF	NA	NA	TRBV10-3	TRBJ2-7	12
TGCAGTGCTAGAGATTTTGTTGGGCGCGCTTTCTTT	CSARDFVGRAFF	NA	NA	TRBV20-1	TRBJ1-1	12
TGTGCCAGCACTACAGGGGTATCTCAGCCCCAGCATTTT	CASTTGVSQPQHF	few	TRBD1	TRBV2	TRBJ1-5	13
TGTGCCAGCCTTTACAATGAGCAGTTCTTC	CASLYNEQFF	NA	NA	TRBV2	TRBJ2-1	10
TGCGCCAGCAGCCAAGGGTTGGGGGTTTACACTGAAGCTTTCTTT	CASSQGLGVYTEAFF	NA	NA	TRBV7-3	TRBJ1-1	15
TGTGCCAGCAGTCCGGGGGGAAACACCATATATTTT	CASSPGGNTIYF	NA	NA	TRBV6-5	TRBJ1-3	12
TGTGCCACCAGTGAGACTGGGACAGCTAGCACAGATACGCAGTATTTT	CATSETGTASTDTQYF	NA	TRBD1	TRBV24-1	TRBJ2-3	16
TGCGCCAGCAGTTTGGACGATAAGCCCGGGGAGCTGTTTTTT	CASSLDDKPGELFF	NA	NA	TRBV10-1	TRBJ2-2	14